Listed below are T cell receptor beta chains from one sample, sequenced in a study of CD8 T cells in ankylosing spondylitis. TCRdb ran MiXCR on the 5' RACE reads and lists one entry per CDR3 protein. The table has approximately 220,000 distinct CDR3 sequences, 20% to 30% seen once. The material sequenced was blood, either unsorted or a sorted T cell fraction (not recorded which). The source of these receptors is a male donor with ankylosing spondylitis or in good health (not recorded which). The CDR3 runs from the conserved cysteine through the conserved F or W. Fields, in order: J gene, V gene, D gene, clone size, CDR3 protein, CDR3 DNA. The D gene is left open where the match is weak. Some rows have no size entry. The others give once, few or many, or a class for an expanded clone.

J gene: TRBJ2-7
V gene: TRBV20-1
D gene: .
clone size: .
CDR3 protein: CSASRPGTTRGEQYF
CDR3 DNA: TGCAGTGCTAGTAGGCCAGGAACCACTCGGGGCGAGCAGTACTTC

J gene: TRBJ2-2
V gene: TRBV5-1
D gene: .
clone size: .
CDR3 protein: CASSLIVTGELFF
CDR3 DNA: TGCGCCAGCAGCTTAATTGTCACCGGGGAGCTGTTTTTT

J gene: TRBJ2-7
V gene: TRBV20-1
D gene: TRBD2
clone size: .
CDR3 protein: CSARGGLAGASPYEQYF
CDR3 DNA: TGCAGTGCTAGGGGGGGCCTAGCGGGAGCCTCCCCCTACGAGCAGTACTTC

J gene: TRBJ2-1
V gene: TRBV6-1
D gene: .
clone size: .
CDR3 protein: CASSWGDSYNEQFF
CDR3 DNA: TGTGCCAGCAGCTGGGGGGATTCCTACAATGAGCAGTTCTTC

J gene: TRBJ1-4
V gene: TRBV9
D gene: TRBD1
clone size: many
CDR3 protein: CASSSRTGVNEKLFF
CDR3 DNA: TGTGCCAGCAGCTCTCGGACAGGGGTGAATGAAAAACTGTTTTTT

J gene: TRBJ1-2
V gene: TRBV6-1
D gene: TRBD1
clone size: few
CDR3 protein: CASSRTGQNYGYTF
CDR3 DNA: TGTGCCAGCAGTCGGACAGGCCAAAACTATGGCTACACCTTC

J gene: TRBJ1-3
V gene: TRBV6-1
D gene: TRBD1
clone size: few
CDR3 protein: CASSSGTDGNTIYF
CDR3 DNA: TGTGCCAGCAGTAGCGGGACAGATGGAAACACCATATATTTT

J gene: TRBJ2-7
V gene: TRBV7-6
D gene: .
clone size: few
CDR3 protein: CASSPIDGPYEQYF
CDR3 DNA: TGTGCCAGCAGCCCGATAGACGGACCCTACGAGCAGTACTTC

J gene: TRBJ1-1
V gene: TRBV20-1
D gene: .
clone size: .
CDR3 protein: CSARGVIETHTEAFF
CDR3 DNA: TGCAGTGCTAGAGGTGTAATCGAGACACACACTGAAGCTTTCTTT

J gene: TRBJ2-2
V gene: TRBV7-3
D gene: TRBD2
clone size: .
CDR3 protein: CASSLGGLANTGELFF
CDR3 DNA: TGTGCCAGCAGCTTAGGGGGACTAGCGAACACCGGGGAGCTGTTTTTT

J gene: TRBJ1-1
V gene: TRBV5-1
D gene: .
clone size: .
CDR3 protein: CASSLELNTEAFF
CDR3 DNA: TGCGCCAGCAGCTTGGAGTTGAACACTGAAGCTTTCTTT

J gene: TRBJ2-3
V gene: TRBV5-6
D gene: TRBD2
clone size: few
CDR3 protein: CASSPKTSGILEDTQYF
CDR3 DNA: TGTGCCAGCAGCCCTAAGACTAGCGGGATTCTCGAAGATACGCAGTATTTT

J gene: TRBJ2-5
V gene: TRBV30
D gene: .
clone size: few
CDR3 protein: CAWSVQERETQYF
CDR3 DNA: TGTGCCTGGAGTGTACAGGAGAGAGAGACCCAGTACTTC

J gene: TRBJ1-1
V gene: TRBV6-5
D gene: .
clone size: few
CDR3 protein: CASTNFIGMAFF
CDR3 DNA: TGTGCCAGCACAAACTTTATAGGAATGGCTTTCTTT

J gene: TRBJ2-2
V gene: TRBV4-2
D gene: .
clone size: .
CDR3 protein: CASSQGGTRTGELFF
CDR3 DNA: TGTGCCAGCAGCCAGGGTGGGACTCGCACCGGGGAGCTGTTTTTT

J gene: TRBJ2-5
V gene: TRBV12-3/TRBV12-4
D gene: .
clone size: many
CDR3 protein: CASSLSGIPWETQYF
CDR3 DNA: TGTGCCAGCAGTTTATCGGGGATCCCATGGGAGACCCAGTACTTC

J gene: TRBJ2-5
V gene: TRBV20-1
D gene: .
clone size: few
CDR3 protein: CSAPTRALGETQYF
CDR3 DNA: TGCAGTGCGCCGACCCGGGCCCTCGGGGAGACCCAGTACTTC

J gene: TRBJ1-5
V gene: TRBV5-6
D gene: TRBD1
clone size: many
CDR3 protein: CASSRDRVQPQHF
CDR3 DNA: TGTGCCAGCAGCCGCGACAGGGTTCAGCCCCAGCATTTT

J gene: TRBJ2-7
V gene: TRBV6-5
D gene: TRBD2
clone size: many
CDR3 protein: CASSSAGALLREQYF
CDR3 DNA: TGTGCCAGCAGTTCAGCGGGAGCCCTACTACGAGAGCAGTACTTC

J gene: TRBJ2-5
V gene: TRBV4-3
D gene: TRBD2
clone size: .
CDR3 protein: CASSQGTSGTQETQYF
CDR3 DNA: TGCGCCAGCAGCCAAGGGACTAGCGGGACTCAAGAGACCCAGTACTTC

J gene: TRBJ1-6
V gene: TRBV6-5
D gene: .
clone size: many
CDR3 protein: CASSYSGTVEPLHF
CDR3 DNA: TGTGCCAGCAGTTACTCCGGGACGGTAGAACCCCTCCACTTT

J gene: TRBJ1-3
V gene: TRBV9
D gene: .
clone size: many
CDR3 protein: CASMDSAGNTIYF
CDR3 DNA: TGTGCCAGTATGGATTCCGCTGGAAACACCATATATTTT

J gene: TRBJ2-3
V gene: TRBV20-1
D gene: .
clone size: few
CDR3 protein: CSARARTTDTQYF
CDR3 DNA: TGCAGTGCCCGGGCCAGGACCACAGATACGCAGTATTTT

J gene: TRBJ2-2
V gene: TRBV28
D gene: .
clone size: many
CDR3 protein: CASSLPSGDTGELFF
CDR3 DNA: TGTGCCAGCAGCTTGCCTTCCGGGGACACCGGGGAGCTGTTTTTT

J gene: TRBJ1-6
V gene: TRBV10-3
D gene: TRBD1
clone size: .
CDR3 protein: CAISGTGLDNSPLHF
CDR3 DNA: TGTGCCATCAGCGGGACAGGGCTCGATAATTCACCCCTCCACTTT

J gene: TRBJ2-7
V gene: TRBV29-1
D gene: .
clone size: .
CDR3 protein: CSVERDSPYEQYF
CDR3 DNA: TGCAGCGTTGAACGGGACTCCCCCTACGAGCAGTACTTC

J gene: TRBJ1-1
V gene: TRBV4-3
D gene: .
clone size: .
CDR3 protein: CASSQDRGQNTEAFF
CDR3 DNA: TGCGCCAGCAGCCAAGATCGGGGGCAGAACACTGAAGCTTTCTTT

J gene: TRBJ2-6
V gene: TRBV4-2
D gene: .
clone size: few
CDR3 protein: CASSQGRSGANVLTF
CDR3 DNA: TGTGCCAGCAGCCAAGGCCGCTCTGGGGCCAACGTCCTGACTTTC

J gene: TRBJ2-5
V gene: TRBV9
D gene: TRBD2
clone size: many
CDR3 protein: CASSLGTSGETQYF
CDR3 DNA: TGTGCCAGCAGCTTGGGGACTAGCGGCGAGACCCAGTACTTC

J gene: TRBJ2-3
V gene: TRBV20-1
D gene: .
clone size: .
CDR3 protein: CSASDGVSDTQYF
CDR3 DNA: TGCAGTGCTAGTGACGGGGTCTCAGATACGCAGTATTTT

J gene: TRBJ2-5
V gene: TRBV2
D gene: TRBD2
clone size: .
CDR3 protein: CAGRPTSGQETQYF
CDR3 DNA: TGTGCCGGGCGACCTACTAGCGGCCAAGAGACCCAGTACTTC

J gene: TRBJ2-1
V gene: TRBV5-1
D gene: TRBD1
clone size: .
CDR3 protein: CASSSGDRFDEQFF
CDR3 DNA: TGCGCCAGCAGCTCAGGGGACAGGTTTGATGAGCAGTTCTTC

J gene: TRBJ2-7
V gene: TRBV12-3/TRBV12-4
D gene: .
clone size: many
CDR3 protein: CASSSTPGSYEQYF
CDR3 DNA: TGTGCCAGCAGCTCAACCCCAGGTTCCTACGAGCAGTACTTC

J gene: TRBJ1-2
V gene: TRBV20-1
D gene: .
clone size: once
CDR3 protein: CSAILATPLYGYTF
CDR3 DNA: TGCAGTGCTATTCTAGCTACACCCCTCTATGGCTACACCTTC

J gene: TRBJ2-1
V gene: TRBV6-1
D gene: TRBD2
clone size: .
CDR3 protein: CASTLAGGLEQFF
CDR3 DNA: TGTGCCAGCACACTAGCGGGAGGGCTTGAGCAGTTCTTC

J gene: TRBJ1-2
V gene: TRBV29-1
D gene: .
clone size: few
CDR3 protein: CSAEGAGGYTF
CDR3 DNA: TGCAGCGCCGAAGGGGCAGGTGGCTACACCTTC

J gene: TRBJ1-5
V gene: TRBV27
D gene: .
clone size: few
CDR3 protein: CASSTEGPYSNQPQHF
CDR3 DNA: TGTGCCAGCTCTACGGAGGGGCCCTATAGCAATCAGCCCCAGCATTTT

J gene: TRBJ2-3
V gene: TRBV5-1
D gene: TRBD2
clone size: .
CDR3 protein: CASSLQGLGSDTQYF
CDR3 DNA: TGCGCCAGCAGCTTACAGGGACTAGGTTCAGATACGCAGTATTTT

J gene: TRBJ2-1
V gene: TRBV5-1
D gene: TRBD2
clone size: many
CDR3 protein: CASSFLAAYNEQFF
CDR3 DNA: TGCGCCAGCAGCTTCCTAGCGGCCTACAATGAGCAGTTCTTC

J gene: TRBJ2-2
V gene: TRBV7-3
D gene: .
clone size: many
CDR3 protein: CASSLLRAGAGELFF
CDR3 DNA: TGTGCCAGCAGCCTCCTCAGGGCGGGCGCCGGGGAGCTGTTTTTT

J gene: TRBJ2-2
V gene: TRBV2
D gene: TRBD1
clone size: .
CDR3 protein: CASSEGQGSGELFF
CDR3 DNA: TGTGCCAGCAGTGAAGGACAGGGTTCCGGGGAGCTGTTTTTT

J gene: TRBJ1-1
V gene: TRBV5-1
D gene: .
clone size: many
CDR3 protein: CASSLKTGRTTEAFF
CDR3 DNA: TGCGCCAGCAGCCTTAAAACCGGGAGGACCACTGAAGCTTTCTTT